These 4 T cell receptor beta chains were sequenced from one sample in a study of blood T cell repertoires in COVID-19. TCRdb's copy holds only in-frame clones and misses some; the assay was immunoSEQ multiplex PCR. Of 130,000 to 150,000 clones listed, 85% to 90% are singletons. Sequenced material: peripheral blood. The receptor set was obtained from a human donor in a cohort sampled during active COVID-19.

The V call is TRBV7-2, the J call TRBJ2-3, with 7 bases fitting TRBD1. V lost 0 bases and J lost 1; bases outside the gene matches: 4. The germline V gene encodes CDR1 SGHTA and CDR2 FQGNSA. The CDR3 length is 16 residues. The CDR3 spells CASSLALQGGTDTQYF. CDR3 nucleotide sequence: TGTGCCAGCAGCTTAGCGTTGCAGGGGGGCACAGATACGCAGTATTTT. The full variable domain, with the rest looked up from reference TRBV7-2 and TRBJ2-3, is GAGVSQSPSNKVTEKGKDVELRCDPISGHTALYWYRQSLGQGLEFLIYFQGNSAPDKSGLPSDRFSAERTGGSVSTLTIQRTQQEDSAVYLCASSLALQGGTDTQYFGPGTRLTVL.

This chain uses TRBV10-2 with TRBJ1-4, with D tentatively TRBD1 (6 bases). The CDR3 extends over 14 amino acids. Trimming cost V 9 bases and J 5 bases, with 16 bases left between them. Germline V lookup: CDR1 WSHSY, CDR2 SAAADI. DNA for the CDR3: TGCGCCAGTAAAACCACAGGGTCAAATGAAAAACTGTTTTTT. It codes for CASKTTGSNEKLFF.

The J gene is TRBJ2-3, the V gene TRBV30; tentative D call: TRBD2 (6 bases). The V and J ends lost 1 base and 3 bases respectively, with 14 bases between them. This CDR3 spans 15 amino acids. CDR1 and CDR2 from the germline V gene are GTSNPN and SVGIG (reference sequence). The CDR3, as DNA: TGTGCCTGGAGTGAGGAGGGCCTAAGAACAGATACGCAGTATTTT. Amino acids: CAWSEEGLRTDTQYF.

The chain employs TRBV4-1 and TRBJ2-5; tentatively, D is TRBD2 (5 bases). Germline CDR1 MGHRA, CDR2 YSYEKL. Deletions cut 1 base from V and 5 bases from J, with 20 bases between. There are 17 residues in the CDR3. The CDR3 loop is CASSQGAGGGLGETQYF. The DNA for the CDR3 is TGCGCCAGCAGCCAAGGGGCGGGTGGTGGGCTGGGGGAGACCCAGTACTTC.